This T cell receptor (beta chain) originates from a study of CD8 T cells in ankylosing spondylitis (dated by TCRdb to the late 2010s). Looking at the study overall: The study profiled T cell receptor beta repertoires in healthy donors and ankylosing spondylitis patients to find disease-linked TCR variants. The full study cohort was made up of 20 to 25 ankylosing spondylitis patients and 108 healthy donors. Peripheral blood was sampled, and synovial fluid was additionally collected from ankylosing spondylitis patients. What the authors observed across the whole study: The disease-linked clones had a CD8+ phenotype and were found at relatively low frequencies in peripheral blood. Some motif variants had previously been reported in the synovial fluid and blood of reactive arthritis patients, which suggests shared mechanisms of disease initiation. Significant enrichment of the disease-linked clones was reported in matched synovial fluid samples from ankylosing spondylitis patients. Blood from ankylosing spondylitis patients appeared to be characterized by a TCR beta motif made up of eight highly homologous amino acid variants.

This clonotype has a count of ten or more. No cognate antigen has been identified for it. Within one base of it there is no much larger clone, and no base qualities were kept. Measured from the cysteine to the phenylalanine, the CDR3 is 15 residues long. CDR3 DNA only is kept here, 45 bases in frame from base 1. The junction shows trimming of 1 base on V and 6 bases on J, and the gene matches do not reach 3 bases of it. Reading the germline V gene gives CDR1 LGHNA and CDR2 YNFKEQ. The sequencing machine was an Illumina HiSeq 2500. Quantitative 5'-RACE with molecular barcodes was the method used to prepare the TCR beta libraries. The paper's data handling went like this. A new computational method, built on a probabilistic model of VDJ rearrangement, was used to identify disease-linked TCR variants. In-frame beta chains were kept once TCRdb had trimmed the public reads at Q25 with fastp and called clones with MiXCR. Each record represents a unique CDR3 protein, reported with the most common genes and DNA among its rows. TCRdb's processing, not the authors' own work, is the source of the V and J calls. This sample gives 200,000 to 250,000 distinct CDR3 sequences in total; 7.3% of them show up just once. The top ten clones comprise 14% of the sample.

The origin of this receptor is a male donor with ankylosing spondylitis. The rearrangement joined TRBV4-2 to TRBJ2-1; TRBD1 matches 10 bases in the middle. The sample consisted of blood, either unsorted or a sorted T cell fraction (not recorded which). CDR3 loop: CASSQARDRGNEQFF. Read as DNA, the sequence is TGTGCCAGCAGCCAAGCCCGGGACAGGGGCAATGAGCAGTTCTTC.